This entry lists 25 T cell receptor beta chains sequenced from one sample in a study of metastatic and nonmetastatic thyroid tumors. TCRdb ran MiXCR on the PCR reads. The sample lists 45,000 to 50,000 clones; 22% were seen once. Each patient came to thyroid surgery without any prior treatment (of any kind). The sequenced sample consisted of blood. These receptors all come from a male donor with papillary thyroid cancer or a benign thyroid nodule (not recorded which). Some clones in this sample may be carry-over from other donors' samples.

This clone was observed many times. This chain joins TRBV28 and TRBJ1-2; TRBD1 is a possible D gene (5 bases). CDR1 is MDHEN and CDR2 is SYDVKM in the germline V gene. Between the trimmed V and J ends, which lost 7 bases and 0 bases, there was a span of 12 bases. This CDR3 has 14 residues. As DNA, the CDR3 is TGTGCCAGCACCATAGGGACGGCTAACTATGGCTACACCTTC. Translating it yields CASTIGTANYGYTF.

A remark on this clone: A read error may be the cause here, since a much bigger clone is one base away. V and J are TRBV5-6 and TRBJ1-5; a possible D gene is TRBD1 (5 bases). The germline V gene encodes CDR1 SGHDT and CDR2 YYEEEE. The CDR3 spans 14 residues. The CDR3 DNA sequence: TGTGCCATCAGCCTAGGGACCGTGGGTCAGCCCCAGCATTTT. This gives the protein CAISLGTVGQPQHF.

This clone occurred many times. This rearrangement joins TRBV6-1 to TRBJ1-5; 7 bases align to TRBD1. CDR1 and CDR2 from the germline V gene are MNHNS and SASEGT. This CDR3 comprises 15 residues. V lost 6 bases, J lost 1 base, and 6 bases stayed unmatched. The chain's CDR3 is CASRADRASNQPQHF. For the CDR3, the DNA is TGTGCCAGCAGAGCCGACAGGGCCAGCAATCAGCCCCAGCATTTT.

This clone was detected ten times or more. The rearrangement uses TRBV6-6 and TRBJ2-6; the D gene is possibly TRBD1 (6 bases). There are 18 residues in the CDR3. From germline, CDR1 is MNHNY and CDR2 SVGAGI (reference sequence). Trimming stripped 0 bases from V and 0 bases from J, with 12 bases between. The CDR3 DNA sequence: TGTGCCAGCAGTTACTCGCAGGGGCGCCCCTCTGGGGCCAACGTCCTGACTTTC. Amino acids: CASSYSQGRPSGANVLTF.

This clone occurred many times. V gene TRBV3-1 combines with J gene TRBJ1-3; D is unresolved. The V end was cut by 1 base, the J end by 3 bases, with 4 bases between. This CDR3 has 13 amino acids. Germline V lookup: CDR1 LGHDT, CDR2 YNNKEL (reference sequence). This CDR3 is CASSQAGGNTIYF. The CDR3, as DNA: TGTGCCAGCAGCCAAGCGGGTGGAAACACCATATATTTT. The whole variable domain, filled in from reference TRBV3-1 and TRBJ1-3, reads DTAVSQTPKYLVTQMGNDKSIKCEQNLGHDTMYWYKQDSKKFLKIMFSYNNKELIINETVPNRFSPKSPDKAHLNLHINSLELGDSAVYFCASSQAGGNTIYFGEGSWLTVV.

This clone was observed a handful of times. This chain joins TRBV6-1 and TRBJ2-7; D tentatively fits TRBD1 or TRBD2 (6 bases each). Trimming took off 6 bases at V and 5 bases at J, with 14 bases between the two ends. Germline V gene data show CDR1 as MNHNS and CDR2 as SASEGT. The CDR3 extends over 13 amino acids. The CDR3 sequence: CASSRGGWNEQYF. CDR3 sequence (DNA): TGTGCCAGCAGCCGAGGGGGGTGGAACGAGCAGTACTTC.

The rearrangement links TRBV20-1 to TRBJ1-2, with D hard to call. V lost 0 bases and J 0 bases, leaving 11 bases between the germline ends. Germline lookup yields CDR1 DFQATT and CDR2 SNEGSKA (reference sequence). The CDR3 runs 15 residues. The CDR3 DNA sequence: TGCAGTGCTAGAGATTGGCAGATCTCTAACTATGGCTACACCTTC. This translates into CSARDWQISNYGYTF.

This clone occurred many times. The genes are TRBV7-2 and TRBJ1-4; D unclear. CDR3 length: 16 amino acids. Trimming took 0 bases from V and 8 from J, leaving 16 bases between them. The germline CDR1 and CDR2 sequences are SGHTA and FQGNSA. The CDR3 loop is CASSLAGLGLGEKLFF. The CDR3 coding sequence is TGTGCCAGCAGCTTAGCGGGTCTGGGTTTGGGAGAAAAACTGTTTTTT.

The rearrangement links TRBV9 to TRBJ2-2, with 8 bases that match TRBD1. Trimming cost V 6 bases and J 0 bases; bases outside gene matches: 7. This CDR3 comprises 16 residues. Germline V gene lookup returns CDR1 SGDLS and CDR2 YYNGEE. The CDR3 sequence: CASTAQGAPNTGELFF. As DNA, the CDR3 is TGTGCCAGCACCGCCCAGGGGGCACCGAACACCGGGGAGCTGTTTTTT.

This clone ranks as medium-sized (0.01 to 0.1%). The rearrangement uses TRBV7-6 and TRBJ1-2; 9 nucleotides match TRBD1. CDR1 and CDR2 from the germline V gene are SGHVS and FNYEAQ. The CDR3 runs 14 residues. V shed 4 bases and J 5 bases; nucleotides not matched to a gene: 5. This CDR3 reads CASSSQGAGYGYTF. In nucleotides, the CDR3 is TGTGCCAGCAGCTCACAGGGGGCTGGGTATGGCTACACCTTC.

Written as DNA, the CDR3 is TGTGCCAGCAGTTCTACTAGCGGGGGGCTGAATCGATCCTACGAGCAGTACTTC. It codes for CASSSTSGGLNRSYEQYF. The gene calls are TRBV6-2 or TRBV6-3 and TRBJ2-7; 12 nucleotides align to TRBD2. The germline CDR1 and CDR2 sequences are MNHEY and SVGEGT. The V gene end was trimmed by 4 bases and the J gene end by 1 base; junction bases not matched to a gene: 11. The CDR3 loop spans 18 amino acids.

This clone appeared a few times. The V call is TRBV28, the J call TRBJ2-3, with 10 bases lining up with TRBD2. From germline, CDR1 is MDHEN and CDR2 SYDVKM. Trimming took 7 bases from V and 8 from J; bases not matched to a gene: 15. The CDR3 is 16 amino acids. The CDR3 spells CASTGSGLAVGGTQYF. DNA for the CDR3: TGTGCCAGCACGGGATCAGGACTAGCGGTAGGGGGTACGCAGTATTTT. The full variable domain, in which reference TRBV28 and TRBJ2-3 provide the parts outside the CDR3, is DVKVTQSSRYLVKRTGEKVFLECVQDMDHENMFWYRQDPGLGLRLIYFSYDVKMKEKGDIPEGYSVSREKKERFSLILESASTNQTSMYLCASTGSGLAVGGTQYFGPGTRLTVL.

In this sample, this clone turned up many times. A read error may explain this, as a much larger clone is one base away. The chain carries TRBV4-1 and TRBJ1-2; D may be TRBD1 (5 bases). The CDR3 runs 15 residues. The V and J ends lost 0 bases and 4 bases respectively, with 12 bases between them. Germline lookup yields CDR1 MGHRA and CDR2 YSYEKL. The CDR3 DNA follows: TGCGCCAGCAGCCAAGAGTGTACGGGGGTCTATGGCTACACCTTC. Translating gives CASSQECTGVYGYTF.

This clone was seen many times. The V and J genes are TRBV5-6 and TRBJ2-1, with no clear D. Trimming stripped 1 base from V and 6 bases from J, with 17 bases between. The CDR3 sequence is 16 residues long. CDR1 and CDR2 from the germline V gene are SGHDT and YYEEEE. CDR3 sequence reads: CASSLWGGILRNEQFF. The DNA of the CDR3 is TGTGCCAGCAGCTTGTGGGGTGGAATCCTGCGCAATGAGCAGTTCTTC.

This chain links TRBV6-1 with TRBJ2-1, with 12 bases fitting TRBD2. Germline-derived CDR1 and CDR2 are MNHNS and SASEGT. The CDR3 loop spans 18 amino acids. J gave up 1 base and V 6 bases, and 10 bases lay outside the gene matches. The CDR3 sequence: CASSHPTSGSTSYNEQFF. The CDR3 nucleotides are TGTGCCAGCAGCCATCCGACTAGCGGGAGTACTTCCTACAATGAGCAGTTCTTC.

This clone was counted many times. The chain is built from TRBV10-3 and TRBJ2-5; D possibly corresponds to TRBD1 (5 bases). Looked up from germline, CDR1 is ENHRY and CDR2 is SYGVKD. The CDR3 has 13 amino acids. Trimming took 10 bases from V and 2 from J, leaving 14 bases between them. CDR3 nucleotides: TGTGCCACCATGGACAACGCACAAGAGACCCAGTACTTC. Protein product: CATMDNAQETQYF.

The sample holds many counts of this clone. Distinct nucleotide sequences in the sample also encode this CDR3. The chain links TRBV27 to TRBJ1-1; no definite D call. CDR3 size: 14 residues. Germline V CDR1 and CDR2: MNHEY, SMNVEV (reference sequence). V lost 5 bases, J lost 1 base, and 11 bases lay in between. CDR3 sequence (DNA): TGTGCCAGCAGTCCCCGGCCCGGGAACACTGAAGCTTTCTTT. Residues: CASSPRPGNTEAFF.

In its sample, this clone was seen many times. The chain links TRBV11-3 to TRBJ2-7; tentatively, D is TRBD2 (5 bases). With 7 bases removed from V and 2 bases from J, the gap between germline ends came to 21 bases. The CDR3 extends over 16 amino acids. Germline assignment: CDR1 SGHNT and CDR2 YENEEA. CDR3 nucleotides: TGTGCCAGCACCGGGATAGGGAAGGTTGGGACCTACGAGCAGTACTTC. Translation gives CASTGIGKVGTYEQYF.

This clone has a count of ten or more. The chain couples TRBV5-1 to TRBJ2-3; weak D call: TRBD2 (6 bases). The V end lost 4 bases, the J end lost 6 bases, and 9 bases lay between the germline ends. This CDR3 is built from 12 residues. The germline V gene encodes CDR1 SGHRS and CDR2 YFSETQ. This CDR3 is CASSPAGDTQYF. In nucleotides, the CDR3 is TGCGCCAGCAGCCCTGCGGGGGATACGCAGTATTTT.

This clone turned up a few times. Since the CDR3 does not end with the conserved phenylalanine or tryptophan, this likely comes from a read error. The DNA is left out, because the CDR3 cannot be placed on it with certainty; the CDR3 is given as TCRdb lists it. This chain joins TRBV7-7 and TRBJ2-1; the DNA was not compared with TRBD1, the D call given in the table. Germline-derived CDR1 and CDR2 are SSHAT and FNYEAQ (reference sequence). The CDR3 is made up of 8 amino acids, end residues included. The CDR3 sequence is CASSLARA.

Many counts were recorded for this clone. The chain combines TRBV6-6 with TRBJ1-1, with D perhaps matching TRBD1 (6 bases). CDR3 length: 13 residues. Trimming removed 2 bases at V and 6 bases at J, with 10 bases between. The germline gives CDR1 MNHNY, CDR2 SVGAGI (reference sequence). The DNA for the CDR3 is TGTGCCAGCAGTTACGGGGGGCACGCTGAAGCTTTCTTT. Protein: CASSYGGHAEAFF.

A few counts support this clone. The V and J genes are TRBV2 and TRBJ2-2; D possibly corresponds to TRBD1 (6 bases). This CDR3 has 15 residues. CDR1 and CDR2 (germline): SNHLY, FYNNEI. Trimming took off 5 bases at V and 4 bases at J, with 14 bases between the two ends. CDR3 region: CASSFWTVVTGELFF. For the CDR3, the DNA is TGTGCCAGCAGTTTCTGGACAGTGGTCACCGGGGAGCTGTTTTTT.

This clone was picked up many times. A read error may explain this, as a much larger clone is one base away. This chain links TRBV27 with TRBJ2-7; D perhaps matches TRBD1 (6 bases). Germline values: CDR1 MNHEY, CDR2 SMNVEV (reference sequence). The CDR3 has 13 residues. V was shortened by 4 bases and J by 4 bases, with 11 bases between the two germline ends. The CDR3, as DNA: TGTGCCAGCAGTTCGCACAGGGTTTACGAGCAGTACTTC. Translated: CASSSHRVYEQYF.

This clone was recorded many times. This sample also contains other DNA sequences that code for the same CDR3. The rearrangement joins TRBV7-2 to TRBJ1-6; D possibly corresponds to TRBD1 (6 bases). Trimming left V 5 bases short and J 6 bases short, with 11 bases between. The CDR3 runs 14 residues. Germline CDR1 reads SGHTA; CDR2 reads FQGNSA. As DNA, the CDR3 is TGTGCCAGCAGCCGACAGGACCTTAATTCACCCCTCCACTTT. It encodes CASSRQDLNSPLHF.

This clone is medium-sized (0.01 to 0.1%). The rearrangement uses TRBV20-1 and TRBJ2-7, with 9 bases fitting TRBD1. CDR1 is DFQATT, CDR2 SNEGSKA, per germline (reference sequence). The CDR3 spans 17 residues. The V and J ends lost 5 bases and 2 bases, in that order; junction bases with no gene match: 16. CDR3 loop: CSAQLEGQGITTYEQYF. CDR3 coding DNA: TGCAGTGCTCAGTTGGAAGGACAGGGGATCACTACCTACGAGCAGTACTTC.